The rows below give T cell receptor beta chains drawn from one sample of a study of somatic mutations in cytotoxic T cells in rheumatoid arthritis. Produced via immunoSEQ multiplex PCR; TCRdb's table is partial and in-frame only. The sample lists 15,000 to 20,000 clones, around 80% occurring once. Specimen: CD8+ T cells sorted from blood. The receptors were sampled from an adult with rheumatoid arthritis. CDR3s include the opening cysteine and the closing phenylalanine or tryptophan. A D gene is named only where the DNA matches it firmly. Some rows have no size entry. The others give once, few or many, or a class for an expanded clone.

CDR3 length: 15
clone size: few
V gene: TRBV19
D gene: TRBD2
J gene: TRBJ2-7
CDR3 protein: CASRGGGAYAYEQYF
CDR3 DNA: TGTGCCAGTCGGGGGGGAGGCGCCTACGCCTACGAGCAGTACTTC

CDR3 length: 14
clone size: once
V gene: TRBV21-1
D gene: .
J gene: TRBJ2-7
CDR3 protein: CASSKATGSYEQYF
CDR3 DNA: TGTGCCAGCAGCAAAGCGACAGGGTCCTACGAGCAGTACTTC

CDR3 length: 16
clone size: .
V gene: TRBV5-6
D gene: .
J gene: TRBJ2-7
CDR3 protein: CASSSRGFSGTYEQYF
CDR3 DNA: TGTGCCAGCAGCTCGAGGGGCTTCTCGGGGACCTACGAGCAGTACTTC

CDR3 length: 12
clone size: .
V gene: TRBV29-1
D gene: .
J gene: TRBJ2-3
CDR3 protein: CSVGLRTDTQYF
CDR3 DNA: TGCAGCGTTGGTCTTCGAACAGATACGCAGTATTTT

CDR3 length: 12
clone size: few
V gene: TRBV5-6
D gene: .
J gene: TRBJ1-2
CDR3 protein: CASSSGDAGYTF
CDR3 DNA: TGTGCCAGCAGCTCAGGGGATGCTGGCTACACCTTC

CDR3 length: 15
clone size: .
V gene: TRBV11-2
D gene: TRBD1
J gene: TRBJ1-5
CDR3 protein: CASSLTGTGNQPQHF
CDR3 DNA: TGTGCCAGCAGCTTAACGGGGACAGGCAATCAGCCCCAGCATTTT

CDR3 length: 12
clone size: .
V gene: TRBV5-4
D gene: .
J gene: TRBJ1-2
CDR3 protein: CASSPGAGTVTF
CDR3 DNA: TGTGCCAGCAGCCCGGGGGCAGGGACGGTCACCTTC

CDR3 length: 15
clone size: few
V gene: TRBV4-1
D gene: .
J gene: TRBJ1-1
CDR3 protein: CASSQRMTGGTEAFF
CDR3 DNA: TGCGCCAGCAGCCAAAGGATGACAGGTGGGACTGAAGCTTTCTTT

CDR3 length: 16
clone size: once
V gene: TRBV7-7
D gene: .
J gene: TRBJ2-1
CDR3 protein: CASSPRLAGPYNEQFF
CDR3 DNA: TGTGCTAGCAGCCCGCGTCTCGCAGGGCCCTACAATGAGCAGTTCTTC

CDR3 length: 12
clone size: .
V gene: TRBV5-5
D gene: .
J gene: TRBJ2-1
CDR3 protein: CASSSSSNEQFF
CDR3 DNA: TGTGCCAGCAGCTCCTCTAGCAATGAGCAGTTCTTC

CDR3 length: 13
clone size: .
V gene: TRBV9
D gene: .
J gene: TRBJ1-2
CDR3 protein: CASSPRTGWGYTF
CDR3 DNA: TGTGCCAGCAGCCCGCGGACTGGCTGGGGCTACACCTTC

CDR3 length: 12
clone size: .
V gene: TRBV7-6
D gene: .
J gene: TRBJ2-1
CDR3 protein: CASSLNGNEQFF
CDR3 DNA: TGTGCCAGCAGCTTAAACGGAAATGAGCAGTTCTTC

CDR3 length: 12
clone size: .
V gene: TRBV11-2
D gene: TRBD1
J gene: TRBJ1-6
CDR3 protein: CASSSGGSPLHF
CDR3 DNA: TGTGCCAGCAGCTCAGGGGGTTCACCCCTCCACTTT

CDR3 length: 17
clone size: .
V gene: TRBV11-3
D gene: .
J gene: TRBJ2-1
CDR3 protein: CASSLDPPVFSYNEQFF
CDR3 DNA: TGTGCCAGCAGCTTAGATCCCCCTGTTTTCTCCTACAATGAGCAGTTCTTC

CDR3 length: 13
clone size: .
V gene: TRBV7-9
D gene: TRBD2
J gene: TRBJ2-2
CDR3 protein: CAIGTSGTGELFF
CDR3 DNA: TGTGCCATCGGGACTAGCGGCACCGGGGAGCTGTTTTTT

CDR3 length: 16
clone size: .
V gene: TRBV9
D gene: .
J gene: TRBJ2-7
CDR3 protein: CASSLSGTSLTYEQYF
CDR3 DNA: TGTGCCAGCAGCCTCTCCGGGACAAGTCTAACCTACGAGCAGTACTTC

CDR3 length: 15
clone size: .
V gene: TRBV27
D gene: .
J gene: TRBJ2-7
CDR3 protein: CASSLRQGGPYEQYF
CDR3 DNA: TGTGCCAGCAGTCTGCGACAGGGAGGTCCCTACGAGCAGTACTTC

CDR3 length: 14
clone size: .
V gene: TRBV21-1
D gene: .
J gene: TRBJ2-1
CDR3 protein: CAPGGLTLYNEQFF
CDR3 DNA: TGTGCCCCCGGAGGGCTAACGCTATACAATGAGCAGTTCTTC